One sample yielded the 12 T cell receptor beta chains listed below, sequenced in a study of control samples from healthy donors and cancer patients. Libraries were prepared by immunoSEQ multiplex PCR; TCRdb keeps only in-frame clonotypes and omits some of them. The sample shows almost 95,000 clones, 90% of them seen only once. Source material: blood. Receptors originate from a woman aged 18 to 35 in good health.

This clone was recorded only once. V and J are TRBV7-3 and TRBJ2-2; 7 positions match TRBD2. The V and J ends lost 5 bases and 3 bases, in that order; junction bases with no gene match: 3. CDR1 is SGHTA and CDR2 is FQGTGA in the germline V gene. The CDR3 totals 14 residues. CDR3 DNA: TGTGCCAGCAGCCCGGGACTATACACCGGGGAGCTGTTTTTT. Translation gives CASSPGLYTGELFF.

With regard to this clone: The sample holds other DNA sequences that translate to the same CDR3. The V gene is TRBV12-3 or TRBV12-4, the J gene TRBJ2-7, with D possibly TRBD1 on 6 matching bases. V gave up 2 bases and J gave up 5 bases, with 10 bases separating them. This CDR3 is 13 amino acids long. The CDR3 loop is CASSLRQGNEQYF. CDR3 nucleotide sequence: TGTGCCAGCAGTTTACGTCAGGGGAACGAGCAGTACTTC.

The V call is TRBV28, the J call TRBJ2-5; 9 nucleotides agree with TRBD2. This CDR3 spans 15 amino acids. Germline V lookup: CDR1 MDHEN, CDR2 SYDVKM. Trimming took 6 bases from V and 5 from J; bases not matched to a gene: 10. The CDR3 region is CASSLSGGGVETQYF. In DNA form, the CDR3 reads TGTGCCAGCAGCCTTAGCGGGGGAGGAGTGGAGACCCAGTACTTC.

This chain links TRBV5-1 with TRBJ1-5, with 7 bases that match TRBD1. Germline CDR1 is SGHRS and CDR2 is YFSETQ. V lost 1 base and J lost 3; bases outside the gene matches: 7. The CDR3 spans 16 residues. The CDR3 region is CASSLTSGGFNQPQHF. For the CDR3, the DNA is TGCGCCAGCAGCTTGACCTCAGGGGGTTTCAATCAGCCCCAGCATTTT.

The chain is built from TRBV5-1 and TRBJ2-2; maybe TRBD1 (5 bases). CDR1 is SGHRS, CDR2 YFSETQ, per germline. This CDR3 spans 15 amino acids. V was pared by 0 bases and J by 7 bases, with 13 bases between. The CDR3 bases are TGCGCCAGCAGCTTGGAAGCTTCAGGGTTCGGGGAGCTGTTTTTT. Its protein product is CASSLEASGFGELFF.

The chain uses TRBV27 and TRBJ1-3; TRBD1 is a possible D gene (6 bases). The V end lost 6 bases, the J end lost 7 bases, and 25 bases lay between the germline ends. CDR1 and CDR2 from the germline V gene are MNHEY and SMNVEV (reference sequence). The CDR3 spans 17 residues. CDR3 sequence reads: CASRPNDQGSGWNTIYF. For the CDR3, the DNA is TGTGCCAGCAGGCCCAATGATCAGGGGAGCGGGTGGAACACCATATATTTT.

The count of this clone is one. The V call is TRBV4-1, the J call TRBJ1-1; D gene unclear. This CDR3 region has 12 residues. The V end lost 1 base, the J end lost 8 bases, and 8 bases lay between the germline ends. CDR1 is MGHRA, CDR2 YSYEKL, per germline. This CDR3 is CASSQGSREAFF. CDR3 sequence (DNA): TGCGCCAGCAGCCAAGGGTCAAGAGAAGCTTTCTTT.

The J gene is TRBJ1-2, the V gene TRBV12-3 or TRBV12-4; no clear D gene. The CDR3 runs 13 residues. Trimming cost V 3 bases and J 4 bases, with 9 bases left between them. CDR3: CASSLGEVYGYTF. The CDR3 coding sequence is TGTGCCAGCAGTTTGGGCGAAGTCTATGGCTACACCTTC.

The chain links TRBV10-3 to TRBJ2-1, with 10 bases identical to TRBD2. V was pared by 6 bases and J by 1 base, with 6 bases of the junction left unmatched. In germline, CDR1 is ENHRY, CDR2 SYGVKD. The CDR3 covers 16 residues. The DNA for the CDR3 is TGTGCCATCAGATCTTGGACTAGCGGTTCCTACAATGAGCAGTTCTTC. It is translated as CAIRSWTSGSYNEQFF.

This chain connects TRBV28 to TRBJ2-5; 16 nucleotides agree with TRBD2. The CDR3 extends over 17 amino acids. Looked up from germline, CDR1 is MDHEN and CDR2 is SYDVKM. Trimming removed 5 bases from V and 5 bases from J; junction bases left unmatched: 8. CDR3 loop: CASSPGTSGGAWETQYF. CDR3 nucleotide sequence: TGTGCCAGCAGTCCAGGGACTAGCGGGGGGGCTTGGGAGACCCAGTACTTC.

The chain is built from TRBV7-8 and TRBJ1-5, with 10 bases identical to TRBD1. The CDR3 consists of 16 residues. Unmatched junction bases numbered 4, after V lost 3 bases and J lost 2 bases. Germline V gene lookup returns CDR1 SGHVS and CDR2 FQNEAQ. In nucleotides, the CDR3 is TGTGCCAGCAGCTTCAGACAGGGGGCGGGCAATCAGCCCCAGCATTTT. Amino acids: CASSFRQGAGNQPQHF.

CDR3 residues: CASSLSAANYGYTF. The DNA of the CDR3 is TGCGCCAGCAGCTTATCAGCAGCTAACTATGGCTACACCTTC. The J gene is TRBJ1-2, the V gene TRBV5-1, with D hard to call. There are 14 residues in the CDR3. Germline V gene lookup returns CDR1 SGHRS and CDR2 YFSETQ. V dropped 2 bases and J dropped 0 bases, with 8 bases sitting between them.